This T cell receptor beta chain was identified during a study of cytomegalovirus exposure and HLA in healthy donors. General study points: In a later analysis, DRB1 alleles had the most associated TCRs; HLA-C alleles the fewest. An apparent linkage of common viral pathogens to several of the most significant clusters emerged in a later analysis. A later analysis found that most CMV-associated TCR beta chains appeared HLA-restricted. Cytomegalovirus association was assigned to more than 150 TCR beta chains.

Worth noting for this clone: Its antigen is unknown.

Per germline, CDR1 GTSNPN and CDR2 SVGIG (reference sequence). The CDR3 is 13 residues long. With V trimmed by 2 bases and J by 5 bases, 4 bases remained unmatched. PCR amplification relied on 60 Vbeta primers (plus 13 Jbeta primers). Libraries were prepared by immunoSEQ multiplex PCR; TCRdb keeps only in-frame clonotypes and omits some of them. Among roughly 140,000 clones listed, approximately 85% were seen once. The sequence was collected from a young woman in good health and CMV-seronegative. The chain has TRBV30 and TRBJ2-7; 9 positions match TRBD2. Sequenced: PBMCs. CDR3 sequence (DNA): TGTGCCTGGAGTTTAGCGGGAGTCGACGAGCAGTACTTC. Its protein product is CAWSLAGVDEQYF.